The source of this T cell receptor (beta chain) is a study of T cell responses to AZD1222 COVID-19 vaccine. General observations from the study: Only a handful of AZD1222 recipients tested seropositive at baseline. At 160-218 and 743-854, vaccine-associated CD4 TCRs were dominant, and they spanned spike.

Notes on this clone: Its specificity is unknown.

From germline, CDR1 is MNHEY and CDR2 SMNVEV (reference sequence). With 6 bases removed from V and 0 bases from J, the gap between germline ends came to 12 bases. CDR3 length equals 15 residues. Produced via immunoSEQ multiplex PCR; TCRdb's table is partial and in-frame only. This sample yields fewer than 110,000 clones, of which more than 75% are seen a single time; 22% belongs to the top ten. This TCR was recovered from an adult in good health. This rearrangement joins TRBV27 to TRBJ2-1; possibly TRBD2 for D (5 bases). The sample in question was peripheral blood, obtained on day 0 of AZD1222 vaccination. For the CDR3, the DNA is TGTGCCAGCAGGAGGGCCTGGCACTCCTACAATGAGCAGTTCTTC. Amino acids: CASRRAWHSYNEQFF.